This record concerns one TCR beta chain sequence. The antigen is unknown. The data derive from a study of response to subunit inactivated influenza vaccine. Points from the study as a whole: Authors suggested seasonal influenza vaccinations each recruit few new T cells.

TCRdb fed the RT-PCR reads into MiXCR, producing one record per CDR3 protein. Of around 710,000 distinct CDR3 sequences in the sample, over 11% were seen once. Here the sequenced sample was PBMCs from blood, taken around 14 days before vaccination. The receptor comes from a man aged 50-59 years who received an inactivated influenza vaccine.

The CDR3 loop reads CASSRTRLGTDTQYF. CDR3 DNA: TGTGCCAGCAGCCGTACACGATTGGGTACAGATACGCAGTATTTT. The gene calls are TRBV7-2 and TRBJ2-3; D is uncertain. The germline V gene encodes CDR1 SGHTA and CDR2 FQGNSA. Trimming cost V 5 bases and J 3 bases, with 15 bases left between them. This CDR3 is built from 15 residues.